Here is one T cell receptor (beta chain) with its context. What it binds is not known. This specimen belongs to a study of T cell responses to AZD1222 COVID-19 vaccine. V was pared by 4 bases and J by 0 bases, with 4 bases between. CDR1 SQVTM and CDR2 ANQGSEA come from the germline V gene. CDR3 size: 12 residues. Using immunoSEQ multiplex PCR, the repertoire was profiled, and TCRdb retains in-frame clones only, with some absent. The table has roughly 130,000 clones, approximately 85% seen once. Study observations and caveats: Repertoires in all cases were sampled only once the peak T cell response had passed.

The receptor comes from an adult in good health. The chain uses TRBV29-1 and TRBJ2-4; D gene ambiguous. The sample consisted of peripheral blood, taken on day 0 of AZD1222 vaccination. CDR3 sequence: CSVVKAKNIQYF. The CDR3 DNA is TGCAGCGTTGTGAAAGCCAAAAACATTCAGTACTTC.